One sample yielded the 26 T cell receptor beta chains listed below, sequenced in a study of OX40 agonist ivuxolimab in advanced cancers. Generated by immunoSEQ multiplex PCR, the TCRdb table keeps only in-frame clones and is missing some. The sample contains roughly 86,000 clones, more than 85% of which appear only once. Material: CD4+ or CD8+ T cells sorted from blood, obtained in a trial of the OX40 agonist ivuxolimab. These receptors came from an adult with an advanced solid tumor such as melanoma, head and neck, liver or kidney cancer.

This sequence joins TRBV5-1 and TRBJ1-4, with no clear D. Germline loops: CDR1 SGHRS, CDR2 YFSETQ. The V end was cut by 6 bases, the J end by 1 base, with 4 bases between. CDR3 length: 12 amino acids. CDR3 amino acids: CASKGTNEKLFF. The CDR3 DNA reads TGCGCCAGCAAGGGAACTAATGAAAAACTGTTTTTT.

This clone showed up just once. The chain uses TRBV28 and TRBJ2-6, with D perhaps TRBD1 (5 bases). This CDR3 has 16 amino acids. CDR1 and CDR2 (germline): MDHEN, SYDVKM. V was pared by 4 bases and J by 0 bases, with 10 bases between. CDR3 sequence reads: CASSSPGYSGANVLTF. In DNA, the CDR3 is TGTGCCAGCAGTTCCCCAGGGTACTCTGGGGCCAACGTCCTGACTTTC.

This chain links TRBV19 with TRBJ1-4; TRBD1 might be the D (5 bases). V dropped 3 bases and J dropped 7 bases, with 15 bases sitting between them. CDR3 length equals 15 residues. Germline V CDR1 and CDR2: LNHDA, SQIVND (reference sequence). The CDR3 coding sequence is TGTGCCAGTAGTATCGCCCATGGGGCGCGTGAAAAACTGTTTTTT. Its translation is CASSIAHGAREKLFF.

The chain joins TRBV19 to TRBJ2-6; 7 bases agree with TRBD2. This CDR3 has 15 residues. CDR1 is LNHDA, CDR2 SQIVND, per germline (reference sequence). V was pared by 7 bases and J by 2 bases, with 5 bases of the junction left unmatched. The CDR3 sequence: CASTLGGAGANVLTF. Written as DNA, the CDR3 is TGTGCCAGTACCCTGGGAGGGGCTGGGGCCAACGTCCTGACTTTC.

The gene calls are TRBV13 and TRBJ2-3, with a tentative D call TRBD2 (5 bases). The CDR3 loop spans 15 amino acids. Germline V gene lookup returns CDR1 PRHDT and CDR2 FYEKMQ (reference sequence). Trimming cost V 2 bases and J 0 bases, with 9 bases left between them. CDR3 residues: CASSLLQRSTDTQYF. The DNA of the CDR3 is TGTGCCAGCAGCTTATTGCAGCGGAGCACAGATACGCAGTATTTT.

The chain carries TRBV28 and TRBJ1-4, with 8 bases identical to TRBD1. V lost 2 bases, J lost 8 bases, and 10 bases stayed unmatched. The CDR3 totals 16 residues. Germline V gene data show CDR1 as MDHEN and CDR2 as SYDVKM. CDR3 protein: CASSLGQGARGEKLFF. The CDR3 DNA is TGTGCCAGCAGTTTAGGGCAGGGGGCGCGCGGCGAAAAACTGTTTTTT.

V is TRBV9 and J is TRBJ2-1; 8 positions agree with TRBD2. CDR1 is SGDLS, CDR2 YYNGEE, per germline. The length of the CDR3 is 16 residues. Trimming at V came to 1 base and at J to 0 bases, leaving 3 bases not matched to a gene. The CDR3 is CASSVQSGSSYNEQFF. In DNA form, the CDR3 reads TGTGCCAGCAGCGTACAAAGCGGGAGCTCCTACAATGAGCAGTTCTTC.

This sequence joins TRBV20-1 and TRBJ1-1; D ambiguous. Per the germline V gene, CDR1 is DFQATT and CDR2 is SNEGSKA (reference sequence). The CDR3 spans 11 residues. Deletions cut 3 bases from V and 0 bases from J, with 2 bases between. CDR3 nucleotide sequence: TGCAGTGCTAGTGTGAACACTGAAGCTTTCTTT. It yields the protein CSASVNTEAFF.

The chain links TRBV18 to TRBJ1-2, with 8 bases identical to TRBD1. The ends lost 5 bases at V and 0 bases at J; junction bases unmatched: 11. Germline V CDR1 and CDR2: KGHSH, LQKENI. This CDR3 contains 17 residues. The CDR3 DNA follows: TGTGCCAGCTCATGGACAGGGTATGATCCAGCTAACTATGGCTACACCTTC. The encoded protein is CASSWTGYDPANYGYTF.

This clone was recorded only once. The chain employs TRBV28 and TRBJ2-7; 8 nucleotides agree with TRBD1. CDR3 length: 13 amino acids. The V and J ends lost 8 bases and 4 bases, in that order; junction bases with no gene match: 7. Germline V gene sequence: CDR1 MDHEN, CDR2 SYDVKM. The CDR3 protein is CASGKGQEYEQYF. The CDR3 nucleotides are TGTGCCAGCGGCAAGGGACAGGAATACGAGCAGTACTTC.

This clone was counted once. The chain couples TRBV10-3 to TRBJ1-5; D gene ambiguous. Germline assignment: CDR1 ENHRY and CDR2 SYGVKD. Trimming removed 0 bases from V and 0 bases from J, with 9 bases in between. The CDR3 is 16 residues long. The CDR3 DNA reads as TGTGCCATCAGTGAGTCGTCGGGTCTTAGCAATCAGCCCCAGCATTTT. Amino acids: CAISESSGLSNQPQHF.

The rearrangement joins TRBV6-6 to TRBJ2-1; D unclear. Germline V gene data show CDR1 as MNHNY and CDR2 as SVGAGI (reference sequence). Trimming removed 5 bases from V and 7 bases from J, with 12 bases in between. This CDR3 region has 13 residues. The CDR3 sequence: CASSAVPWNEQFF. As DNA, the CDR3 is TGTGCCAGCAGTGCTGTCCCGTGGAATGAGCAGTTCTTC.

J is TRBJ1-5 and V is TRBV6-1, with 8 bases matching TRBD1. CDR1 is MNHNS, CDR2 SASEGT, per germline. This CDR3 has 16 residues. J gave up 3 bases and V 3 bases, and 7 bases lay outside the gene matches. CDR3 coding DNA: TGTGCCAGCAGTGACCGGACAGGGACGGCCAATCAGCCCCAGCATTTT. Its translation is CASSDRTGTANQPQHF.

This clone was seen a single time. Here the CDR3 DNA reads TGTGCCAGCACGGTCAGCTCAACTGAAGCTTTCTTT. It is translated as CASTVSSTEAFF. This chain joins TRBV2 and TRBJ1-1, with D hard to call. In germline, CDR1 is SNHLY, CDR2 FYNNEI. This CDR3 has 12 residues. V lost 7 bases, J lost 5 bases, and 11 bases lay in between.

The chain is built from TRBV28 and TRBJ1-1; possible D gene TRBD1, 6 bases. The V end was cut by 6 bases, the J end by 4 bases, with 18 bases between. The germline V gene has CDR1 MDHEN and CDR2 SYDVKM. The CDR3 loop spans 15 amino acids. This CDR3 reads CASRALGGGGTEAFF. The CDR3 bases are TGTGCCAGCAGAGCTCTAGGGGGGGGAGGCACTGAAGCTTTCTTT.

The chain couples TRBV6-5 to TRBJ2-7; D remains ambiguous. V lost 5 bases and J 3 bases, leaving 14 bases between the germline ends. The CDR3 sequence is 14 residues long. Germline assignment: CDR1 MNHEY and CDR2 SVGAGI. The CDR3 is CASSPRRADYEQYF. CDR3 DNA sequence: TGTGCCAGCAGTCCTAGACGGGCAGACTACGAGCAGTACTTC.

This clone has just a few counts. The chain joins TRBV7-9 to TRBJ1-5; no firm D call. This CDR3 contains 12 residues. Germline lookup yields CDR1 SEHNR and CDR2 FQNEAQ (reference sequence). The V gene lost 3 bases and the J gene lost 5 bases, with 5 bases spanning the gap. The CDR3 DNA sequence: TGTGCCAGCAGCTTCTCGGATCAGCCCCAGCATTTT. Protein: CASSFSDQPQHF.

The genes are TRBV5-1 and TRBJ2-3, with no clear D. CDR3 length: 13 amino acids. The V end was cut by 0 bases, the J end by 2 bases, with 4 bases between. Germline values: CDR1 SGHRS, CDR2 YFSETQ. CDR3 sequence reads: CASSLATTDTQYF. The CDR3 DNA follows: TGCGCCAGCAGCTTGGCCACCACAGATACGCAGTATTTT.

The rearrangement joins TRBV5-8 to TRBJ1-5, with D unresolved. Trimming took 0 bases from V and 3 from J, leaving 10 bases between them. Germline values: CDR1 SGHTS, CDR2 YDEGEE. The CDR3 runs 15 residues. CDR3 region: CASSLAAGPNQPQHF. Here the CDR3 DNA reads TGTGCCAGCAGCTTGGCCGCAGGACCCAATCAGCCCCAGCATTTT.

CDR3 nucleotides: TGTGCCAGCAGCTTAGACCTTAACACTGAAGCTTTCTTT. Translation gives CASSLDLNTEAFF. The chain carries TRBV7-2 and TRBJ1-1; D unclear. CDR1 is SGHTA, CDR2 FQGNSA, per germline. V lost 1 base, J lost 2 bases, and 5 bases lay in between. This CDR3 has 13 residues. The whole variable domain, remainder taken from reference TRBV7-2 and TRBJ1-1, is GAGVSQSPSNKVTEKGKDVELRCDPISGHTALYWYRQSLGQGLEFLIYFQGNSAPDKSGLPSDRFSAERTGGSVSTLTIQRTQQEDSAVYLCASSLDLNTEAFFGQGTRLTVV.

The CDR3 region has the DNA TGTGCCAGCACTAGCGACCAGACCTACAATGAGCAGTTCTTC. Its protein is CASTSDQTYNEQFF. The chain has TRBV11-3 and TRBJ2-1; TRBD2 is a possible D gene (6 bases). The V and J ends lost 7 bases and 2 bases respectively, with 12 bases between them. The CDR3 has 14 residues. The germline V gene encodes CDR1 SGHNT and CDR2 YENEEA. Using reference TRBV11-3 and TRBJ2-1 for the parts outside the CDR3, the full variable domain is EAGVVQSPRYKIIEKKQPVAFWCNPISGHNTLYWYLQNLGQGPELLIRYENEEAVDDSQLPKDRFSAERLKGVDSTLKIQPAELGDSAVYLCASTSDQTYNEQFFGPGTRLTVL.

The rearrangement links TRBV9 to TRBJ2-3; possibly TRBD2 for D (6 bases). V lost 0 bases, J lost 3 bases, and 17 bases lay in between. This CDR3 has 17 residues. Germline-derived CDR1 and CDR2 are SGDLS and YYNGEE. The CDR3 is CASSVDGDWARTDTQYF. CDR3 coding DNA: TGTGCCAGCAGCGTAGATGGGGACTGGGCCAGGACAGATACGCAGTATTTT.

The chain employs TRBV4-3 and TRBJ1-6; D unclear. The CDR3 totals 14 residues. V lost 1 base to trimming and J lost 4 bases, with 5 bases between them. Germline assignment: CDR1 LGHNA and CDR2 YSLEER. The CDR3 DNA reads TGCGCCAGCAGCCAAGCCTCATATAATTCACCCCTCCACTTT. The encoded protein is CASSQASYNSPLHF.

In DNA, the CDR3 is TGTGCCAGCAGCTTAGAATCGGGCAGCGGCTCCTACAATGAGCAGTTCTTC. Protein: CASSLESGSGSYNEQFF. The J gene is TRBJ2-1, the V gene TRBV7-9; TRBD2 might be the D (5 bases). Per the germline V gene, CDR1 is SEHNR and CDR2 is FQNEAQ (reference sequence). This CDR3 is built from 17 residues. V shed 1 base and J shed 0 bases, with 13 bases lying between them.

The chain employs TRBV5-1 and TRBJ1-1; TRBD1 matches at 9 bases. The CDR3 extends over 15 amino acids. V shed 4 bases and J 5 bases; nucleotides not matched to a gene: 9. From germline, CDR1 is SGHRS and CDR2 YFSETQ. CDR3 protein: CASSQTGGAGTEAFF. The CDR3 DNA follows: TGCGCCAGCAGCCAAACAGGGGGCGCGGGTACTGAAGCTTTCTTT.

This CDR3 reads CASSFRTGDPEQYF. The CDR3 DNA sequence: TGCGCCAGCAGCTTTCGGACTGGGGATCCCGAGCAGTACTTC. V gene TRBV5-1 combines with J gene TRBJ2-7; D may be TRBD2 (5 bases). Germline V lookup: CDR1 SGHRS, CDR2 YFSETQ. Trimming left V 2 bases short and J 6 bases short, with 15 bases between. The CDR3 has 14 residues.